There are many counts of the clone carrying this T cell receptor (beta chain). No antigen is known for it. The CDR3 is 15 amino acids. The germline V gene encodes CDR1 MNHNS and CDR2 SASEGT. Between the trimmed V and J ends, which lost 4 bases and 4 bases, there was a span of 15 bases. The sample originates from a study of early T cells in non-severe SARS-CoV-2 infection. Study in general: Alpha and beta chains were unpaired, from unsorted whole-blood bulk RNA.

The library protocol tagged individual cDNA molecules with unique molecular identifiers. TCRdb analysed the 5' RACE reads with MiXCR anew, one entry per CDR3 protein. The data show some 54,000 distinct CDR3 sequences, roughly 9.6% seen once. Study-level findings and limits: VDJdb matching favored anti-spike CD8 responses, missing private and CD4 specificities.

The chain employs TRBV6-1 and TRBJ2-3; perhaps TRBD2 as D (5 bases). Source material: whole blood. This sequence was found in an adult who was a healthcare worker with PCR-confirmed SARS-CoV-2 infection or an uninfected control (not recorded which). The DNA of the CDR3 is TGTGCCAGCAGTGGGGAGAGGCTTGGGGCAGATACGCAGTATTTT. As protein: CASSGERLGADTQYF.